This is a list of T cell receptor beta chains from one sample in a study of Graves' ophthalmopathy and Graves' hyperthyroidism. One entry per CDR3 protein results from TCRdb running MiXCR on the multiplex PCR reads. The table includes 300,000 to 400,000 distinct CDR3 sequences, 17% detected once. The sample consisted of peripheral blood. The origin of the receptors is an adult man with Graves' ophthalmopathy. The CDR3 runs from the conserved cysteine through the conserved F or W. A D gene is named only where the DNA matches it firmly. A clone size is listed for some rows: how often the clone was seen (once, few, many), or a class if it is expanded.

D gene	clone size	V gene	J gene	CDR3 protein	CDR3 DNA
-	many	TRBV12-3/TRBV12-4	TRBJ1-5	CASQPPGSNSNQPQHF	TGTGCCAGCCAGCCCCCAGGGAGCAATAGCAATCAGCCCCAGCATTTT
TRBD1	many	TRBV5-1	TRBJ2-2	CASRPTGEMTGELFF	TGCGCCAGCAGACCGACAGGGGAGATGACCGGGGAGCTGTTTTTT
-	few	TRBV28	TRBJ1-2	CASSLSAGMGHGYTF	TGTGCCAGCAGTTTAAGCGCCGGAATGGGGCATGGCTACACCTTC
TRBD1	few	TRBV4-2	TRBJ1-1	CASSEWTGDTLNTEAFF	TGTGCCAGCAGCGAATGGACAGGGGATACCCTGAACACTGAAGCTTTCTTT
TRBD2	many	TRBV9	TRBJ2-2	CASSVGLAGVSTGELFF	TGTGCCAGCAGCGTCGGACTAGCGGGGGTGAGCACCGGGGAGCTGTTTTTT
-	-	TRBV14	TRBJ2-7	CASSGLDSGSYEQYF	TGTGCCAGCAGCGGCTTGGACAGCGGTTCCTACGAGCAGTACTTC
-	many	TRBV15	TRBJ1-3	CATSTGLGNTIYF	TGTGCCACCAGCACAGGGTTGGGAAACACCATATATTTT
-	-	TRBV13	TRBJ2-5	CASSARPYQETQYF	TGTGCCAGCAGCGCCCGACCCTACCAAGAGACCCAGTACTTC
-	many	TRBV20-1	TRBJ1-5	CSAREDSVGNQPQHF	TGCAGTGCTAGGGAGGACAGCGTTGGCAATCAGCCCCAGCATTTT
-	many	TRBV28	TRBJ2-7	CASSLGYIVYEQYF	TGTGCCAGCAGTTTGGGATATATTGTTTACGAGCAGTACTTC